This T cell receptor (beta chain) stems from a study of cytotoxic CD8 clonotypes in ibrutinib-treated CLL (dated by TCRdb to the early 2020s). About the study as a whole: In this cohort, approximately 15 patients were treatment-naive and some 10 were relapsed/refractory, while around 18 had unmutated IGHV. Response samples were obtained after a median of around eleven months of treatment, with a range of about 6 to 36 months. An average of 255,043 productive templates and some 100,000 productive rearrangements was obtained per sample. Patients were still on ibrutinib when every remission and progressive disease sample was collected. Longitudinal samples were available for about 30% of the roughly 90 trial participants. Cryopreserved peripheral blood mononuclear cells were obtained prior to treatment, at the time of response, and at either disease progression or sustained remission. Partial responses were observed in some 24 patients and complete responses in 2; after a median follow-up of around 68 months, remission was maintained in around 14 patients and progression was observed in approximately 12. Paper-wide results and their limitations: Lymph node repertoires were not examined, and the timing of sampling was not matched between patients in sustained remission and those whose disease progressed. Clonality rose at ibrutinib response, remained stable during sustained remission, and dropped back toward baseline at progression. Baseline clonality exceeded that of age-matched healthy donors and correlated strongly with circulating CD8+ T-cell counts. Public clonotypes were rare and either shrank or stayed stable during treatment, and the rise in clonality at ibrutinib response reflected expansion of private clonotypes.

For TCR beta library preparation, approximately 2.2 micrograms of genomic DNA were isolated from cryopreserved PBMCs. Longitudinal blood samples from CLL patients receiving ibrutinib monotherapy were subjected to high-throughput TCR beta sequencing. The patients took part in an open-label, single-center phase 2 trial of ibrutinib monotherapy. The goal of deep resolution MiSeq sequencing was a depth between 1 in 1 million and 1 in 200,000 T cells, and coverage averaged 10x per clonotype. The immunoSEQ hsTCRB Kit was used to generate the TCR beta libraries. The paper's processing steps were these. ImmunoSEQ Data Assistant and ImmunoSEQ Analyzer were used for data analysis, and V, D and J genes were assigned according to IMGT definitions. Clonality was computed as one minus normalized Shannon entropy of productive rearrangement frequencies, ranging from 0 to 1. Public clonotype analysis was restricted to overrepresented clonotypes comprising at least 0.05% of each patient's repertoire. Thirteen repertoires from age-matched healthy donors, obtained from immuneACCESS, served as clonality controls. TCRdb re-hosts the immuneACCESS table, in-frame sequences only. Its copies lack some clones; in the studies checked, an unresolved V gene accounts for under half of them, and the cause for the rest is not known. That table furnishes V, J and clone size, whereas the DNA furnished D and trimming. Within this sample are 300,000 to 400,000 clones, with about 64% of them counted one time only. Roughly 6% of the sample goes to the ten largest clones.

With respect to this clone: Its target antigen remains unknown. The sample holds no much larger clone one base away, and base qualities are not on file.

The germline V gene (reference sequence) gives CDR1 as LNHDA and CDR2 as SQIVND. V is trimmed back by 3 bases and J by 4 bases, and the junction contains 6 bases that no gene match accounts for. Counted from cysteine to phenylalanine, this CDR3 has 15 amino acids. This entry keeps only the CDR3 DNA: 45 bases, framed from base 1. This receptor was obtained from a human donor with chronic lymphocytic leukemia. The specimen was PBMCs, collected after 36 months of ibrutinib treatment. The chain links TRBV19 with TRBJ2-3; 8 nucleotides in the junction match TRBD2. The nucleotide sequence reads TGTGCCAGTAGTATTCAAGCGGGGGCCGCAGATACGCAGTATTTT. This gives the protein CASSIQAGAADTQYF. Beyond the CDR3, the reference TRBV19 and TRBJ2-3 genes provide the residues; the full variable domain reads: DGGITQSPKYLFRKEGQNVTLSCEQNLNHDAMYWYRQDPGQGLRLIYYSQIVNDFQKGDIAEGYSVSREKKESFPLTVTSAQKNPTAFYLCASSIQAGAADTQYFGPGTRLTVL.